This is a list of T cell receptor beta chains from one sample in a study of patients and donors after allogeneic stem cell transplantation. TCRdb used MiXCR to reprocess the RT-PCR reads, holding one entry per CDR3 protein. In the table there are 900,000 to 1,000,000 distinct CDR3 sequences, about 20% of which are singletons. Sequencing was performed on blood, either unsorted or a sorted T cell fraction (not recorded which). All receptors derive from a human donor who was either an allogeneic HSCT recipient or a stem cell or donor lymphocyte infusion donor (not recorded which). It is not recorded whose cells these are; they may come from a transplant donor. The CDR3 runs from the conserved cysteine through the conserved F or W. D genes are given only for firm matches. A row's size may be missing; if present it is once, few, many or a size class.

j_call | clone_size | d_call | v_call | cdr3_nt | cdr3_aa
TRBJ1-2 | few | . | TRBV6-1 | TGTGCCAGCAGATCCAAAACGGGGTTGTACGATGGCTACACCTTC | CASRSKTGLYDGYTF
TRBJ2-1 | . | TRBD2 | TRBV27 | TGTGCCAGCAGTTTACTGGCTAGCGGGAGTTGGGAGCAGTTCTTC | CASSLLASGSWEQFF
TRBJ1-2 | . | TRBD1 | TRBV29-1 | TGCGCGGACAGGAGTTACCATGGCTACACCTTC | CADRSYHGYTF
TRBJ2-4 | few | . | TRBV12-3/TRBV12-4 | TGTGCCAGCAGCCCGACCGTCAAAAACATTCAGTACTTC | CASSPTVKNIQYF
TRBJ1-2 | few | TRBD1 | TRBV6-1 | TGTGCCAGCAGCCGGACAGGGGGCGATCATGGCTACACCTTC | CASSRTGGDHGYTF
TRBJ1-1 | few | TRBD1 | TRBV12-3/TRBV12-4 | TGTGCCAGCAGTGCATACCGGGACAGACACACTGAAGCTTTCTTT | CASSAYRDRHTEAFF
TRBJ2-7 | few | TRBD2 | TRBV11-2 | TGTGCCAGCAGCCCCAGAGTAGGGACTAGCGGATCCTACGAGCAGTACTTC | CASSPRVGTSGSYEQYF
TRBJ2-5 | . | TRBD1 | TRBV5-6 | TGTGCCAGCAAGACAGGGGGCCCCCTAGGGACCCAGTACTTC | CASKTGGPLGTQYF
TRBJ1-3 | . | . | TRBV12-3/TRBV12-4 | TGTGCCAGCAGCCCCCCTCAGCGGCCTGGAAACACCATATATTTT | CASSPPQRPGNTIYF
TRBJ1-2 | . | TRBD1 | TRBV7-2 | TGTGCCAGCAGCCTTCGACAGGGTCGGGGCTACACCTTC | CASSLRQGRGYTF
TRBJ2-1 | . | . | TRBV6-5 | TGTGCCAGCAGTTTCACAGGGTTTCGATGGGACAATGAGCAGTTCTTC | CASSFTGFRWDNEQFF
TRBJ2-4 | few | . | TRBV20-1 | TGCAGTGCTAGAGATGGACCCTGGGGCAAAAACATTCAGTACTTC | CSARDGPWGKNIQYF
TRBJ2-2 | once | . | TRBV25-1 | TGTGCCAGCAGTGTACCGCCCGGGGAGCTGTTTTTT | CASSVPPGELFF
TRBJ2-7 | few | TRBD1 | TRBV7-2 | TGTGCCAGCAGCTTAGTAGGGACAGGTAGCAGGGGAGAGCAGTACTTC | CASSLVGTGSRGEQYF
TRBJ2-7 | few | . | TRBV10-3 | TGTGCCATCCAAGGGACACCTAACTCCTACGAGCAGTACTTC | CAIQGTPNSYEQYF
TRBJ2-3 | few | TRBD1 | TRBV12-3/TRBV12-4 | TGTGCCAGCAGGCCCGACAGGGCGAGGAGGACAGATACGCAGTATTTT | CASRPDRARRTDTQYF
TRBJ2-3 | many | TRBD1 | TRBV7-9 | TGTGCCAGCAGCAGACAGGGACGCACAGATACGCAGTATTTT | CASSRQGRTDTQYF
TRBJ2-7 | few | . | TRBV20-1 | TGCAGTGCTAGAGGGTCCACGATCTACGAGCAGTACTTC | CSARGSTIYEQYF
TRBJ2-7 | . | . | TRBV4-1 | TGCGCCAGCAGCCAAGAGGAGGACGTCGGTTTTTACGAGCAGTACTTC | CASSQEEDVGFYEQYF
TRBJ1-1 | . | . | TRBV12-3/TRBV12-4 | TGTGCCAGCTCCGTTAGGGGGTGGACTGAAGCTTTCTTT | CASSVRGWTEAFF
TRBJ1-2 | few | . | TRBV20-1 | TGCAGTGCTAGAGACCCGAATATTCCTCGACAGGCCACTAACTATGGCTACACCTTC | CSARDPNIPRQATNYGYTF
TRBJ1-2 | . | . | TRBV7-9 | TGTGCCAGCAGCCCCGAGGGGGGAATTGGAGGCTACACCTTC | CASSPEGGIGGYTF
TRBJ1-5 | few | . | TRBV4-2 | TGTGCCAGCAGCCAAGGGGGAGATAGCAATCAGCCCCAGCATTTT | CASSQGGDSNQPQHF
TRBJ1-1 | many | . | TRBV5-1 | TGCGCCAGCCGATACAGGGAGAACACTGAAGCTTTCTTT | CASRYRENTEAFF
TRBJ2-3 | . | . | TRBV20-1 | TGCAGTGCTAGCCGTAGGAAAAACACAGATACGCAGTATTTT | CSASRRKNTDTQYF
TRBJ2-3 | . | . | TRBV25-1 | TGTGCCAGCAGTGTTATTCTTCCCGCTAGCACAGATACGCAGTATTTT | CASSVILPASTDTQYF
TRBJ2-3 | . | . | TRBV4-1 | TGCGCCAGCAGCCATGAGCGGGCGGTCACAGATACGCAGTATTTT | CASSHERAVTDTQYF
TRBJ1-2 | once | TRBD1 | TRBV12-3/TRBV12-4 | TGTGCCAGCAGTAAACCAACAGGGGGCGCTAGCCATGGCTACACCTTC | CASSKPTGGASHGYTF
TRBJ1-1 | . | TRBD1 | TRBV10-3 | TGTGCCTCTAGGACAGGGGACCTTGAAGCTTTCTTT | CASRTGDLEAFF
TRBJ2-7 | . | . | TRBV4-1 | TGCGCCAGCAGCCAAGATCATGATTTGGGGTCCTACGAGCAGTACTTC | CASSQDHDLGSYEQYF
TRBJ1-1 | many | . | TRBV12-3/TRBV12-4 | TGTGCCAGCAGTTTAATTGCCACTGAAGCTTTCTTT | CASSLIATEAFF
TRBJ2-7 | few | . | TRBV4-1 | TGCGCCAGCAGCCAATTTCGGGGTCCCTACGAGCAGTACTTC | CASSQFRGPYEQYF
TRBJ2-7 | few | . | TRBV13 | TGTGCCAGCAGCTCCTCCCGTAGACCCAGCCCTCGGGAGCAGTACTTC | CASSSSRRPSPREQYF
TRBJ2-1 | many | . | TRBV12-5 | TGTGCTAGTGCCACCCCCAGGAACAATGAGCAGTTCTTC | CASATPRNNEQFF
TRBJ1-2 | few | TRBD1 | TRBV20-1 | TGCAGTGCTAGACGGGACAGGGATGGCTACACCTTC | CSARRDRDGYTF
TRBJ1-3 | . | TRBD1 | TRBV11-1 | TGTGCCAGCAGCTTAGCCCGTGTGATCGGGACAGCTGGGAACACCATATATTTT | CASSLARVIGTAGNTIYF